The clone carrying this T cell receptor (beta chain) was detected many times. Its antigen is not identified. These data are taken from a study of neurological immune-mediated disorders. The V end lost 1 base, the J end lost 6 bases, and 13 bases lay between the germline ends. The CDR3 has 14 residues. Germline assignment: CDR1 SGHDT and CDR2 YYEEEE. With 10-nucleotide random UMIs, 5'RACE was used to make the cDNA. TCRdb itself ran the 5' RACE reads through MiXCR, one entry per CDR3 protein. The repertoire holds 35,000 to 40,000 distinct CDR3 sequences, less than 8.5% seen once, with roughly 4.5% in the top ten. Study observations and caveats: Private repertoires in all groups were suggested, as expanded clones shared no CDR3 amino acid sequences across subjects.

Stored at -80 C, 2 million PBMCs were the source of the unsorted libraries. V gene TRBV5-6 combines with J gene TRBJ1-2; D uncertain. Sequencing was done on a sample of PBMCs. This receptor was obtained from a woman aged 40-49 years in good health. In DNA, the CDR3 is TGTGCCAGCAGCTTGCATCACGGTTGGGATGGCTACACCTTC. It translates to CASSLHHGWDGYTF.